A single sample is the source of the 3 T cell receptor beta chains below, sequenced in a study of shared clonotypes between healthy human individuals. The repertoire was sequenced with immunoSEQ multiplex PCR; TCRdb's copy has only in-frame clones and lacks some. The table records around 2.1 million clones, more than 90% of them present only once. Sequenced sample: naive CD4+ T cells sorted from blood. The subset: CD45RA+ positively selected. Receptor source: a man in his late teens or twenties in good health.

V gene TRBV7-9 combines with J gene TRBJ2-7; possibly TRBD2 for D (5 bases). Trimming took off 1 base at V and 4 bases at J, with 11 bases between the two ends. The CDR3 covers 14 residues. Germline V lookup: CDR1 SEHNR, CDR2 FQNEAQ (reference sequence). The CDR3 here is CASSLDRTGYEQYF. CDR3 coding DNA: TGTGCCAGCAGCTTAGATCGGACTGGTTACGAGCAGTACTTC.

With respect to this clone: One end of the junction does not line up with germline, which may come from a read error. V is TRBV4-3 and J is TRBJ2-3, with D hard to call. The CDR3 has 17 residues. Germline assignment: CDR1 LGHNA and CDR2 YSLEER. CDR3 residues: CASSQEDWRNRTNTQYF. The CDR3 nucleotides are TGCGCCAGCAGCCAAGAGGATTGGCGGAACCGCACAAATACGCAGTATTTT.

The chain combines TRBV15 with TRBJ2-3, with 12 bases fitting TRBD2. This CDR3 is 17 amino acids long. The germline gives CDR1 LNHNV, CDR2 YYDKDF (reference sequence). J gave up 3 bases and V 3 bases, and 7 bases lay outside the gene matches. The CDR3 DNA follows: TGTGCCACCAGCAGGCGGGTGCTAGCGGGGGGGACAGATACGCAGTATTTT. Its protein is CATSRRVLAGGTDTQYF.